This TCR beta chain appears in the sequencing data of a study of T-cell memory formation after mild COVID-19. V was pared by 4 bases and J by 5 bases, with 3 bases of the junction left unmatched. CDR3 length: 13 residues. Germline-derived CDR1 and CDR2 are LGHDT and YNNKEL (reference sequence). The TCR alpha and TCR beta cDNA libraries, bearing sample barcodes and UMIs, were generated by 5'RACE using constant-segment primers. One entry per CDR3 protein, called by TCRdb with MiXCR from the 5' RACE reads. This sample has approximately 450,000 distinct CDR3 sequences, with roughly 18% found just once. What was sequenced was PBMCs or a T cell subset sorted from them (not recorded which). This receptor was taken from an adult woman who had mild COVID-19 (a few samples of this study predate the infection). Cell type and time point are not known. The chain joins TRBV3-1 to TRBJ1-1; 8 bases match TRBD1. The CDR3 loop is CASSPGQATEAFF. CDR3 coding DNA: TGTGCCAGCAGCCCGGGACAGGCTACTGAAGCTTTCTTT.